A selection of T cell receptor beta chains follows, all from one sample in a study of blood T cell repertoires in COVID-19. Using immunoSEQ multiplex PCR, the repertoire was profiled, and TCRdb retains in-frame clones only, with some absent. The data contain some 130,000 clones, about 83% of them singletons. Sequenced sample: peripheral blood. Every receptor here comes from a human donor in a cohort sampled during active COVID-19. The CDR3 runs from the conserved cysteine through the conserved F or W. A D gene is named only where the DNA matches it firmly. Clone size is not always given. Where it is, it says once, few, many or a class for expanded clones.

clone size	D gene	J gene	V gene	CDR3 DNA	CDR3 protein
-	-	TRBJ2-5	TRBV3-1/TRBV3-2	TGTGCCAGCAGCCCGGGACTCTCGTACCAAGAGACCCAGTACTTC	CASSPGLSYQETQYF
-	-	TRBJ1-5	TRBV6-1	TGTGCCAGCAGTGTTGTTGTATTCGGTGTCAGGGATTCGCTCCAGCATTTT	CASSVVVFGVRDSLQHF
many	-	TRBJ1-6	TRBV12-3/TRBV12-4	TGTGCCAGCAGTTTACAGGATTCACCCCTCCACTTT	CASSLQDSPLHF
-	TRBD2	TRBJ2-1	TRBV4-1	TGCGCCAGCAGCCAAGATATTAGCGGGGGGACCAGTGAGCAGTTCTTC	CASSQDISGGTSEQFF
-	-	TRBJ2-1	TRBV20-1	TGCAGTGCTAGTACCGGGTCCAGCTCCTACAATGAGCAGTTCTTC	CSASTGSSSYNEQFF
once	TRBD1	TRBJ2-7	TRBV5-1	TGCGCCAGCAGACCCACAGGGGGTCTGGGTTTGTACGAGCAGTACTTC	CASRPTGGLGLYEQYF
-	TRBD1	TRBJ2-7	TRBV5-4	TGTGCCAGCTGTCGTGGCGGGGGACAGGGGATTAAAAAGCAGTACTTC	CASCRGGGQGIKKQYF
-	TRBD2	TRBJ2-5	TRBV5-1	TGCGCCAGCAGCACACTAGCGGGGCTAGGCGAGACCCAGTACTTC	CASSTLAGLGETQYF
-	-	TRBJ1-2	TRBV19	TGTGCCAGTACCTCCGGGACTTCGTATGGCTACACCTTC	CASTSGTSYGYTF
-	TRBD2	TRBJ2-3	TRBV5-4	TGTGCCAGCAGCACCGGGACTAGCGAGGCAGATACGCAGTATTTT	CASSTGTSEADTQYF
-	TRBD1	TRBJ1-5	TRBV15	TGTGCCACCAGCAGCACGACAGGGGGGAGTCAGCCCCAGCATTTT	CATSSTTGGSQPQHF
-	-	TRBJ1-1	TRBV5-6	TGTGCCAGCAGCTTGGGCTCGACACGTAGGGGAGCTTTCTTT	CASSLGSTRRGAFF
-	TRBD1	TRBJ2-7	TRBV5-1	TGCGCCAGCAGCAGGGACAGGGTCTTGGAGCAGTACTTC	CASSRDRVLEQYF
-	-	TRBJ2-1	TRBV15	TGTGCCAGTAGTAATGAGCAGTTCTTC	CASSNEQFF
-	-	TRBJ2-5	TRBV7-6	TGTGCCAGCAGCCTCGGAACCGCTAGTGGGTGGACCCAGTACTTC	CASSLGTASGWTQYF
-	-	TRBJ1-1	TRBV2	TGTGCCAGCAGTGTTTCAGGGAACACTGAAGCTTTCTTT	CASSVSGNTEAFF
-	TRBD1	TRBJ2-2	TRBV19	TGTGCCAGTTCTGAACAGGGGGCGCGCGGCGGGGAGCTGTTTTTT	CASSEQGARGGELFF
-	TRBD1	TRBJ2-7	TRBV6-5	TGTGCCAGCAGCCGGGGACAGGAGAGCTCCTACGAGCAGTACTTC	CASSRGQESSYEQYF
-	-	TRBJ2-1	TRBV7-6	TGTGCCAGCAGCTTAGACAAATACAATGAGCAGTTCTTC	CASSLDKYNEQFF
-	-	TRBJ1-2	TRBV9	TGTGCCAGCAGCGTAGGGCGGCGCGGAAGTGGCTACACCTTC	CASSVGRRGSGYTF
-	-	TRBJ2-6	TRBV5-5	TGTGCCAGCAGCGGAAATCGGGGCTCTGGGGCCAACGTCCTGACTTTC	CASSGNRGSGANVLTF
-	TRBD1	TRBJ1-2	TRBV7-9	TGTGCCAGCAGCTTAGATGGACAGGGGAACTATGGCTACACCTTC	CASSLDGQGNYGYTF
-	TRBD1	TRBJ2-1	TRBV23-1	TGCGCCAGCAGACCGGCGACAGGGGTGAAGAACAATGAGCAGTTCTTC	CASRPATGVKNNEQFF
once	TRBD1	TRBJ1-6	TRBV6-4	TGTGCCAGCAGCCGGGACAGGTTTAATTCACCCCTCCACTTT	CASSRDRFNSPLHF